This T cell receptor beta chain was sequenced in a study of cytomegalovirus exposure and HLA in healthy donors. Regarding this clone: The antigen is not known.

The PCR ran on 60 Vbeta and 13 Jbeta primers. Some clones are missing from TCRdb's copy, which holds only in-frame ones; the method was immunoSEQ multiplex PCR. This table lists 40,000 or so clones. CDR3 length: 16 amino acids. Germline assignment: CDR1 MRHNA and CDR2 SNTAGT. V shed 4 bases and J shed 5 bases, with 15 bases lying between them. Study conclusions and caveats: The study recorded some 160 TCR beta chains that were cytomegalovirus-associated. A likely sequencing artifact accounted for one observed cluster of highly shared sequence variants.

The clonotype comes from a male donor in good health and CMV-seronegative. The rearrangement uses TRBV6-4 and TRBJ1-6, with D uncertain. The material sequenced was PBMCs. The CDR3: CASSVFPRENNSPLHF. The CDR3 DNA sequence: TGTGCCAGCAGTGTTTTTCCCCGGGAGAATAATTCACCCCTCCACTTT.